This TCR beta chain was retrieved from a study of identical twins. V was pared by 0 bases and J by 0 bases, with 10 bases between. The CDR3 runs to 16 residues. Germline assignment: CDR1 SGHRS and CDR2 YFSETQ. After template switching added a universal primer site, the resulting cDNA carried unique molecular identifiers. TCRdb reprocessed the 5' RACE reads with MiXCR, giving one entry per CDR3 protein. The table has 690,000 or so distinct CDR3 sequences, roughly 8% seen once. Worth noting for this clonotype: Its antigen is currently unknown.

Broader study findings: One should note that invariant MAIT and iNKT cells could partly confound zero-insertion analyses. Reduced insertions were recorded for abundant cord blood beta clonotypes, with no such pattern in memory repertoires.

The same data also contributed to another study, on yellow fever vaccine responses in identical twins.

Sequencing was carried out using PBMCs. J is TRBJ1-5 and V is TRBV5-1, with D perhaps matching TRBD1 (5 bases). The source is a woman under 30 in good health. Here the CDR3 DNA reads TGCGCCAGCAGCTTGGCCGGGACCGATAGCAATCAGCCCCAGCATTTT. This sequence encodes CASSLAGTDSNQPQHF.